Listed below are T cell receptor beta chains from one sample, sequenced in a study of shared clonotypes between healthy human individuals. Using immunoSEQ multiplex PCR, the repertoire was profiled, and TCRdb retains in-frame clones only, with some absent. The sample carries some 2,500,000 clones, 80% to 95% recorded once. The source material was naive CD4+ T cells from PBMCs. These receptor sequences come from a young man in good health. Some clones in this sample may be carry-over from other donors' samples. The CDR3 runs from the conserved cysteine through the conserved F or W. D genes are given only for firm matches. Only some rows state a clone size, as once, few, many or a class for expanded clones.

clone size	V gene	D gene	J gene	CDR3 DNA	CDR3 protein
NA	TRBV27	NA	TRBJ1-4	TGTGCCAGCAGTTTAGGGCAGGTTCGGGAAAAACTGTTTTTT	CASSLGQVREKLFF
NA	TRBV14	TRBD1	TRBJ2-1	TGTGCCAGCAGCCAAGGACAGGGACCTCTCCCCCGGAGTGAGCAGTTCTTC	CASSQGQGPLPRSEQFF
NA	TRBV5-1	TRBD2	TRBJ2-3	TGCGCCAGCACCATCTCCGGGACTAGCGGGAACACAGATACGCAGTATTTT	CASTISGTSGNTDTQYF
NA	TRBV2	TRBD2	TRBJ2-1	TGTGCCAGCATAGGACTAGCGACTTACAATGAGCAGTTCTTC	CASIGLATYNEQFF
NA	TRBV7-8	NA	TRBJ2-1	TGTGCCAGCAGCTTATCGGATTACAATGAGCAGTTCTTC	CASSLSDYNEQFF
NA	TRBV5-1	TRBD1	TRBJ2-6	TGCGCCAGCAGCTTGGTAGGACAGGGGGCGGCTAGCTCTGGGGCCAACGTCCTGACTTTC	CASSLVGQGAASSGANVLTF
NA	TRBV7-6	NA	TRBJ2-5	TGTGCCAGCAGCTTAAGGCTACAGTACTTAAGGGTTGAGACCCAGTACTTC	CASSLRLQYLRVETQYF
NA	TRBV5-4	NA	TRBJ1-1	TGTGCCAGCAGCTTCGAACCCAACTCTGAAGCTTTCTTT	CASSFEPNSEAFF
NA	TRBV2	TRBD1	TRBJ2-7	TGTGCCAGCAGTGGTATCAGGGGGCGGGAGCAGTACTTC	CASSGIRGREQYF
few	TRBV6-1	NA	TRBJ1-2	TGTGCCAGCAGTGAGTCTTTTAGCTATGGCTACACCTTC	CASSESFSYGYTF
NA	TRBV15	TRBD1	TRBJ1-2	TGTGCCACCAGCAGGATGACAGGGGCCTTATCCAATGGCTACACCTTC	CATSRMTGALSNGYTF
NA	TRBV28	NA	TRBJ2-5	TGTGCCAGCAGTTTGGTTCCCGGACCCCAAGAGACCCAGTACTTC	CASSLVPGPQETQYF
NA	TRBV7-2	NA	TRBJ2-5	TGTGCCAGCAGCTTAGGGGGGGGCAGGGTGTACCAAGAGACCCAGTACTTC	CASSLGGGRVYQETQYF
NA	TRBV7-8	NA	TRBJ1-2	TGTGCCAGCAGCCTACGGGGTATCGGTGGCTACACCTTC	CASSLRGIGGYTF
NA	TRBV6-4	NA	TRBJ2-7	TGTGCCAGCAGGTCCATTTCCTACGAGCAGTACTTC	CASRSISYEQYF
NA	TRBV28	NA	TRBJ1-5	TGTGCCAGCAGTTTATGGATGGGCAATCAGCCCCAGCATTTT	CASSLWMGNQPQHF
NA	TRBV19	NA	TRBJ2-5	TGTGCCAGTAGTTGGAGCGTCCTGACGCCGGAGACCCAGTACTTC	CASSWSVLTPETQYF
few	TRBV7-9	NA	TRBJ1-1	TGTGCCAGCGGATCGGGGAGGGACACTGAAGCTTTCTTT	CASGSGRDTEAFF
once	TRBV2	NA	TRBJ1-2	TGTGCCAGCAGTGAACAGTCTAACTATGGCTACACCTTC	CASSEQSNYGYTF
NA	TRBV5-8	NA	TRBJ1-2	TGTGCCAGCAGCCTCCCGGGCGGCCGCTATGGCTACACCTTC	CASSLPGGRYGYTF
once	TRBV7-9	NA	TRBJ2-3	TGTGCCACTACCGGAGGGGGCTCAGCAGATACGCAGTATTTT	CATTGGGSADTQYF
NA	TRBV28	NA	TRBJ2-7	TGTGCCAGCACCCGGGTTGGTTACCCCAACGGGCAGTACTTC	CASTRVGYPNGQYF
NA	TRBV5-1	NA	TRBJ1-3	TGCGCCAGCAGCTTGGCACCATCTTCTGGAAACACCATATATTTT	CASSLAPSSGNTIYF
NA	TRBV6-1	NA	TRBJ1-5	TGTGCCAGCAGTGATTTGACGGGGCCACTACGACCCCAGCATTTT	CASSDLTGPLRPQHF
NA	TRBV10-2	TRBD2	TRBJ2-7	TGCGCCAGCAGTCTCGGACTAGCGGGTACCTACGAGCAGTACTTC	CASSLGLAGTYEQYF
NA	TRBV9	NA	TRBJ2-3	TGTGCCAGCAGCCCATGGGGGACAGATACGCAGTATTTT	CASSPWGTDTQYF
few	TRBV28	NA	TRBJ1-1	TGTGCCAGCAATGGGAGAGCAGCTTTCTTT	CASNGRAAFF
NA	TRBV27	NA	TRBJ2-2	TGTGCCAGCAGTCTAACCCTCCCGGGCACCGGGGAGCTGTTTTTT	CASSLTLPGTGELFF
NA	TRBV4-1	TRBD2	TRBJ2-3	TGCGCCAGCCGGGGGGGGCTCCCCACAGATACGCAGTATTTT	CASRGGLPTDTQYF
NA	TRBV10-3	NA	TRBJ1-5	TGTGCCATCAGTTTCGGGGGGAGGGGGGACAATCAGCCCCAGCATTTT	CAISFGGRGDNQPQHF
NA	TRBV6-1	NA	TRBJ1-2	TGTGCCAGCAGACAGTATAGGAGCGCCTTC	CASRQYRSAF
NA	TRBV7-3	NA	TRBJ2-2	TGTGCCAGCAGCCCCGGGAGAGAAACCGGGGAGCTGTTTTTT	CASSPGRETGELFF
NA	TRBV11-2	NA	TRBJ2-1	TGTGCCAGCAGCTTAGGACAGCTCTACAATGAGCAGTTCTTC	CASSLGQLYNEQFF
NA	TRBV5-6	TRBD1	TRBJ2-5	TGTGCCAGCAGCTCGATCGGACAGGGGGAAGAGACCCAGTACTTC	CASSSIGQGEETQYF
NA	TRBV5-5	NA	TRBJ2-5	TGTGCCAGCAGCTTGGCAGTCAGGGGAGAGACCCAGTACTTC	CASSLAVRGETQYF
NA	TRBV9	NA	TRBJ2-3	TGTGCCAGCAGCTCCCCCGGTAAGGAGACAGATACGCAGTATTTT	CASSSPGKETDTQYF
NA	TRBV4-1	NA	TRBJ1-3	TGCGCCAGCAGCCAAGGATTCGGAATAACTGGAAACACCATATATTTT	CASSQGFGITGNTIYF
once	TRBV7-2	NA	TRBJ1-1	TGTGCCAGCAGCTTAAGAGTGGGTACTGAAGCTTTCTTT	CASSLRVGTEAFF
NA	TRBV5-6	NA	TRBJ1-1	TGTGCCAGCAGCGGTGGACCAATCCTCACTGAAGCTTTCTTT	CASSGGPILTEAFF
once	TRBV6-1	NA	TRBJ2-7	TGTGCCAGCAACCCTGGGAGCTCCTACGAGCAGTACTTC	CASNPGSSYEQYF
NA	TRBV10-3	TRBD2	TRBJ2-5	TGTGCCCATTCAAGGGGTAGCGGGAGCGTAGCCGAGACCCAGTACTTC	CAHSRGSGSVAETQYF
NA	TRBV28	NA	TRBJ1-4	TGTGCCAGCAGTTTTTCGGGGTATGAAAAACTGTTTTTT	CASSFSGYEKLFF
NA	TRBV29-1	TRBD1	TRBJ1-1	TGCAGCGCACGTCAGGGGGCTAACACTGAAGCTTTCTTT	CSARQGANTEAFF
NA	TRBV5-1	TRBD1	TRBJ2-5	TGCGCCAGCAGCTTGGGAGGGGACAGGCTGATAGAGACCCAGTACTTC	CASSLGGDRLIETQYF
NA	TRBV5-1	NA	TRBJ2-7	TGCGCCAGCAGCTTGTATGGCGGAGAGGGGTACGAGCAGTACTTC	CASSLYGGEGYEQYF
NA	TRBV21-1	NA	TRBJ2-7	TGTGCCAGCAGCAAATTGGGGGGACTAGCGGACTCCTACGAGCAGTACTTC	CASSKLGGLADSYEQYF
NA	TRBV10-3	NA	TRBJ1-5	TGTGCCATCAGTCTCAACAGGGACGGACAGCCCCAGCATTTT	CAISLNRDGQPQHF
NA	TRBV28	NA	TRBJ1-1	TGTGCCAGCAGTCGACAGTCTGCGGGGTCGAACACTGAAGCTTTCTTT	CASSRQSAGSNTEAFF
NA	TRBV18	NA	TRBJ2-3	TGTGCCAGCTCACTCTCCTGGGGGGCGAGCACAGATACGCAGTATTTT	CASSLSWGASTDTQYF
NA	TRBV5-4	NA	TRBJ2-5	TGTGCCAGCAGCTTCGGTATCAAAGAGACCCAGTACTTC	CASSFGIKETQYF
NA	TRBV2	NA	TRBJ2-7	TGTGCCGGAGCAACGCAGAGCCCCTACGAGCAGTACTTC	CAGATQSPYEQYF
once	TRBV5-1	NA	TRBJ2-4	TGCGCCAGCAGCTTGGAGGATAGCAGGGGAATTTTGTACTTC	CASSLEDSRGILYF
NA	TRBV9	NA	TRBJ2-1	TGTGCCAGCAGCGTAGGTCCCGGGAGAGGTTATGAGCAGTTCTTC	CASSVGPGRGYEQFF